This TCR beta chain is drawn from a study of sequential checkpoint blockade in melanoma. Study summary: First-line arms were nivolumab then ipilimumab, or the reverse, randomized 1:1.

Treatment: randomized to nivolumab then ipilimumab (arm A) or the reverse (arm B). Clones were read by immunoSEQ multiplex PCR, and TCRdb kept only the in-frame ones, dropping some. The table shows roughly 2,500 clones, with under 30% occurring only once. This clone was picked up a small number of times. V was cut by 5 bases and J by 4 bases, with 14 bases left in between. This CDR3 has 15 amino acids. Looked up from germline, CDR1 is SGHNT and CDR2 is YENEEA. This chain joins TRBV11-3 and TRBJ1-4; a weak D match, TRBD1 (6 bases). The sample consisted of tumor tissue (inferred from file names), taken from a patient given nivolumab and ipilimumab in sequence. This TCR derives from a human donor with melanoma. The CDR3 DNA reads TGTGCCAGCAGCGGATGGACAGCCTATAATGAAAAACTGTTTTTT. Encoded protein: CASSGWTAYNEKLFF.